Given below is one T cell receptor beta chain in context. Other DNA sequences in the sample encode the same CDR3. The data belong to a study of cytomegalovirus exposure and HLA in healthy donors. The CDR3 totals 14 residues. CDR1 is GTSNPN and CDR2 is SVGIG in the germline V gene (reference sequence). Trimming removed 1 base at V and 4 bases at J, with 14 bases between. Both 60 Vbeta primers and 13 Jbeta primers went into the PCR. Repertoires were generated with immunoSEQ multiplex PCR, while TCRdb's copy carries only in-frame clones and drops some. This sample has about 130,000 clones; 80% to 85% occur once, and the top ten carry about 0.7%.

The J gene is TRBJ2-7, the V gene TRBV30; D is ambiguous. Source material: PBMCs. The receptor's source is a man aged 18 to 30 in good health and CMV-seronegative. CDR3 sequence: CAWSGGTSSYEQYF. The CDR3 DNA reads TGTGCCTGGAGTGGCGGAACATCTTCATACGAGCAGTACTTC.